One sample yielded the 10 T cell receptor beta chains listed below, sequenced in a study of blood T cell repertoires in COVID-19. Only in-frame clones appear in the TCRdb table, and some are missing; sequencing was by immunoSEQ multiplex PCR. The sample carries roughly 300,000 clones, roughly 93% recorded once. The sample consisted of PBMCs or T cells enriched from blood (not recorded which). The receptors were sampled from a woman aged 40 to 50 with acute COVID-19.

The chain has TRBV28 and TRBJ1-1; 10 bases agree with TRBD1. CDR1 and CDR2 (germline): MDHEN, SYDVKM. V lost 6 bases to trimming and J lost 6 bases; unmatched junction nucleotides: 10. The CDR3 covers 15 residues. CDR3 amino acids: CASRTTSTGGSEAFF. The CDR3, as DNA: TGTGCCAGCAGGACAACATCGACAGGGGGCTCTGAAGCTTTCTTT.

The sample holds a few counts of this clone. The gene calls are TRBV18 and TRBJ2-1; D gene ambiguous. The CDR3 has 15 amino acids. Germline V gene data show CDR1 as KGHSH and CDR2 as LQKENI. V lost 0 bases, J lost 4 bases, and 10 bases lay in between. The CDR3 DNA follows: TGTGCCAGCTCACCACCCTCTCTCAGTTACAATGAGCAGTTCTTC. Translating gives CASSPPSLSYNEQFF.

The chain recombines TRBV5-1 with TRBJ2-3, with 9 bases that match TRBD2. This CDR3 comprises 16 residues. The J segment lost 0 bases and the V segment lost 3 bases, leaving 5 bases of the junction unmatched. The germline V gene encodes CDR1 SGHRS and CDR2 YFSETQ. The CDR3, as DNA: TGCGCCAGCAGCTCCGCGACTAGCGGAAGCACAGATACGCAGTATTTT. Translating it yields CASSSATSGSTDTQYF.

About this clone itself: The junction differs from germline at one of its ends, possibly a read error. The V and J genes are TRBV2 and TRBJ1-2; weak D call: TRBD1 (6 bases). CDR1 SNHLY and CDR2 FYNNEI come from the germline V gene. CDR3 length: 12 amino acids. The CDR3 loop is CASSGSQGGYTF. The CDR3 bases are TGTGCGAGCAGTGGCAGCCAGGGGGGCTACACCTTC.

V and J are TRBV3-1 (or the pseudogene TRBV3-2) and TRBJ2-7; tentatively, D is TRBD2 (6 bases). CDR1 and CDR2 from the germline V gene are LGHDT and YNNKEL (reference sequence). The V and J ends lost 4 bases and 2 bases respectively, with 12 bases between them. This CDR3 region has 14 residues. The CDR3 sequence: CASSPTRDPYEQYF. The DNA of the CDR3 is TGTGCCAGCAGCCCTACGCGGGACCCCTACGAGCAGTACTTC.

The table lists this clone with a count of one. V gene TRBV3-1 (or the pseudogene TRBV3-2) combines with J gene TRBJ2-2; 7 positions agree with TRBD1. The CDR3 has 16 residues. In germline, CDR1 is LGHDT, CDR2 YNNKEL (reference sequence). With V trimmed by 6 bases and J by 5 bases, 12 bases remained unmatched. The CDR3 DNA is TGTGCCAGCAGTATACGACAGGGCAAGGGAACCGGGGAGCTGTTTTTT. Translated, it gives CASSIRQGKGTGELFF.

The genes are TRBV12-3 or TRBV12-4 and TRBJ1-2; D remains ambiguous. The CDR3 is made up of 13 amino acids. V was trimmed by 2 bases and J by 6 bases, leaving 10 bases between them. DNA for the CDR3: TGTGCCAGCAGTTTAAAGGGAGTGGATGGCTACACCTTC. This encodes CASSLKGVDGYTF.

J is TRBJ2-3 and V is TRBV10-3; 9 bases match TRBD1. With V trimmed by 7 bases and J by 2 bases, 10 bases remained unmatched. The CDR3 loop spans 16 amino acids. CDR1 and CDR2 from the germline V gene are ENHRY and SYGVKD. The CDR3 protein is CAITSAGTGNTDTQYF. CDR3 coding DNA: TGTGCCATCACCAGCGCCGGGACAGGGAACACAGATACGCAGTATTTT.

The genes are TRBV12-5 and TRBJ1-2; 11 positions match TRBD1. J lost 5 bases, V lost 0 bases, and 8 bases had no gene match. The CDR3 is 17 residues long. Germline V gene lookup returns CDR1 LGHNT and CDR2 FRNRAP. CDR3 sequence reads: CASGLVLTGTGGYGYTF. In nucleotides, the CDR3 is TGTGCTAGTGGTTTGGTCCTTACCGGGACAGGGGGTTATGGCTACACCTTC.

This chain uses TRBV24-1 with TRBJ2-2, with D hard to call. With 6 bases removed from V and 5 bases from J, the gap between germline ends came to 12 bases. The CDR3 contains 14 residues. Germline CDR1 KGHDR, CDR2 SFDVKD. CDR3 nucleotide sequence: TGTGCCACCAGTCCGCCGAGGCAAACCGGGGAGCTGTTTTTT. Protein sequence: CATSPPRQTGELFF.